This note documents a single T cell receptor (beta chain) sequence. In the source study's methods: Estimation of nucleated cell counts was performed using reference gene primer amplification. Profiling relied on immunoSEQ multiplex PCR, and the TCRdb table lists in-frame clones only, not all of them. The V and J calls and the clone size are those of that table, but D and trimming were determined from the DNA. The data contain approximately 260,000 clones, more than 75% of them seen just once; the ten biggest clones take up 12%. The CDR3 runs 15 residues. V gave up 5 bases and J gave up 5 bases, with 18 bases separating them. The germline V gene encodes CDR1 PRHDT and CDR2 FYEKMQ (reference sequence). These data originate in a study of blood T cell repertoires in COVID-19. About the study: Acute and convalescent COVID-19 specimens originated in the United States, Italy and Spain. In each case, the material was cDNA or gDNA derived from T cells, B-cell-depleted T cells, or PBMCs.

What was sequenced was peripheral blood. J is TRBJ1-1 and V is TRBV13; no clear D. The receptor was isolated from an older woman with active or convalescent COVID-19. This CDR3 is CASSPNRGQRTEAFF. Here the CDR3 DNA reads TGTGCCAGCAGCCCCAACCGGGGTCAAAGGACTGAAGCTTTCTTT.